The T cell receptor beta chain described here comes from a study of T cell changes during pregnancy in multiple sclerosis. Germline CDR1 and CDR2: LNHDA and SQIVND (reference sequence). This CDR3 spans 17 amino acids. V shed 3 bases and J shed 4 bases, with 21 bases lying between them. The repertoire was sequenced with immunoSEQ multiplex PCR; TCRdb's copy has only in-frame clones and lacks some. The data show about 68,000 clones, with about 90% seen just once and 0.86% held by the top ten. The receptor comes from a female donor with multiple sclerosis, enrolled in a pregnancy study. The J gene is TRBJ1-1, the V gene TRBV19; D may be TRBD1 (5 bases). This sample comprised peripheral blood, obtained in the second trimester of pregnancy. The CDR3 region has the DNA TGTGCCAGTAGTATCACGGCAGGGCTGGGATACTCCACTGAAGCTTTCTTT. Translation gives CASSITAGLGYSTEAFF.